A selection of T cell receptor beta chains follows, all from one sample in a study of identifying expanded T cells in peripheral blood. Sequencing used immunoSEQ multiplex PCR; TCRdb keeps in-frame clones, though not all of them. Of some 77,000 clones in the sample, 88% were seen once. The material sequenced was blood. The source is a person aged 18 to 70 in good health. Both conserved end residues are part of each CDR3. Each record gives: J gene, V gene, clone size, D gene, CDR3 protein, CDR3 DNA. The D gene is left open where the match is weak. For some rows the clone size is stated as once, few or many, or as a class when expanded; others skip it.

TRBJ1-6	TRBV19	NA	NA	CASSLILPGTGYNSPLHF	TGTGCCAGTAGTCTGATACTCCCCGGGACCGGCTATAATTCACCCCTCCACTTT
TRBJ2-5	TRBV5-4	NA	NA	CASRGGTVETQYF	TGTGCCAGCAGGGGCGGGACGGTAGAGACCCAGTACTTC
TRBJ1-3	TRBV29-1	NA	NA	CSVHALFGNTIYF	TGCAGCGTCCACGCCCTTTTTGGAAACACCATATATTTT
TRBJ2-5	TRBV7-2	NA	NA	CASSSGQGGQETQYF	TGTGCCAGCAGCTCCGGACAGGGAGGGCAAGAGACCCAGTACTTC
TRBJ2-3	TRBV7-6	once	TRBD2	CASSLESEGRATDTQYF	TGTGCCAGCAGCTTAGAGTCCGAGGGGAGGGCAACAGATACGCAGTATTTT
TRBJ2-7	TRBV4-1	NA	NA	CASSQARDPKQYF	TGCGCCAGCAGCCAAGCGAGAGACCCCAAGCAGTACTTC
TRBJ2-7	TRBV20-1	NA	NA	CSAAGPYEQYF	TGCAGTGCTGCCGGTCCCTACGAGCAGTACTTC
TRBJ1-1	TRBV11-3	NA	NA	CASSLAAGGPWGAFF	TGTGCCAGCAGCTTAGCCGCCGGGGGGCCCTGGGGAGCTTTCTTT
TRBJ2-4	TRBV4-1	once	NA	CASSQDPLEGFQYF	TGCGCCAGCAGCCAAGATCCGCTTGAAGGCTTTCAGTACTTC
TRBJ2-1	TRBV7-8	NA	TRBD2	CASSLTSGGTYNEQFF	TGTGCCAGCAGCTTGACTAGCGGGGGCACATACAATGAGCAGTTCTTC
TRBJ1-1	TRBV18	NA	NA	CASSSGTRGGSPTEAFF	TGTGCCAGCTCATCAGGAACGCGGGGAGGCTCCCCCACTGAAGCTTTCTTT
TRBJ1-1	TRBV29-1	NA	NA	CSVGGAQWGEEAFF	TGCAGCGTTGGCGGAGCACAGTGGGGTGAGGAAGCTTTCTTT
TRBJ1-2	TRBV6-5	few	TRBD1	CASSFRDRGYGYTF	TGTGCCAGCAGTTTCCGGGACAGGGGCTATGGCTACACCTTC
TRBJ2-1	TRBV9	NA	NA	CASSLNQGTYNEQFF	TGTGCCAGCAGCCTCAACCAGGGAACCTACAATGAGCAGTTCTTC
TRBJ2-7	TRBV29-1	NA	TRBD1	CSVEDSGQGGEQYF	TGCAGCGTTGAAGATTCGGGACAGGGCGGCGAGCAGTACTTC
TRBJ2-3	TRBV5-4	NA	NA	CASTAGGRMVSTDTQYF	TGTGCCAGCACAGCCGGGGGGCGGATGGTGAGCACAGATACGCAGTATTTT
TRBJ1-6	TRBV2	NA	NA	CASTFGTNSPLHF	TGTGCCAGCACTTTCGGGACCAATTCACCCCTCCACTTT
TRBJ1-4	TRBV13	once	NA	CASSLGGANGEKLFF	TGTGCCAGCAGCTTAGGTGGTGCCAATGGGGAAAAACTGTTTTTT
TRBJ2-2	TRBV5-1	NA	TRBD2	CASSQSGGNTGELFF	TGCGCCAGCAGCCAGAGCGGGGGGAACACCGGGGAGCTGTTTTTT
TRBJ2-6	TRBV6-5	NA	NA	CASSYAGSGANVLTF	TGTGCCAGCAGTTACGCGGGCTCTGGGGCCAACGTCCTGACTTTC
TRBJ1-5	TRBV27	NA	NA	CASRYSSNQPQHF	TGTGCCAGCAGATACAGTTCCAATCAGCCCCAGCATTTT
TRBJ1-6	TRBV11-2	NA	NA	CASNLFGQGADF	NA
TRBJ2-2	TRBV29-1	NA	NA	CSVRTWAHTGELFF	TGCAGCGTGCGGACTTGGGCCCACACCGGGGAGCTGTTTTTT
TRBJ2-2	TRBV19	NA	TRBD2	CASSPRIAGTTGELFF	TGTGCCAGTAGTCCCCGGATAGCGGGGACCACCGGGGAGCTGTTTTTT
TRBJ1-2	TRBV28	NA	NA	CASSGARGYTF	TGTGCCAGTTCAGGGGCGAGGGGCTACACCTTC
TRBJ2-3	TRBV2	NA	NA	CASSAAGFTDTQYF	TGTGCCAGCAGTGCGGCCGGGTTCACAGATACGCAGTATTTT
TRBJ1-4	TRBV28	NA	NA	CASSSPGANEKLFF	TGTGCCAGCAGCTCCCCAGGAGCTAATGAAAAACTGTTTTTT
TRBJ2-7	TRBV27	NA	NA	CASSPDKYYEQYF	TGTGCCAGCAGTCCAGACAAATACTACGAGCAGTACTTC
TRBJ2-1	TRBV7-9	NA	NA	CASSLNPTPEQFF	TGTGCCAGCAGCTTAAACCCAACTCCTGAGCAGTTCTTC
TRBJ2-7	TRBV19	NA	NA	CASSAAASSYEQYF	TGTGCCAGTAGTGCGGCAGCCAGCTCCTACGAGCAGTACTTC
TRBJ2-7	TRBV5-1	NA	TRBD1	CASRVTGQHYEQYF	TGCGCCAGCAGGGTGACAGGGCAACACTACGAGCAGTACTTC
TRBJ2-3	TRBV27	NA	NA	CASRAGADTQYF	TGTGCCAGCAGGGCTGGCGCAGATACGCAGTATTTT
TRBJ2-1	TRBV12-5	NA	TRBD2	CASGILAANYNEQFF	TGTGCTAGTGGGATCCTAGCGGCGAATTACAATGAGCAGTTCTTC
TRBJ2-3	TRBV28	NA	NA	CASSFPWTDTQYF	TGTGCCAGCAGTTTTCCCTGGACAGATACGCAGTATTTT
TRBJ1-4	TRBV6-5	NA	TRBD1	CASSGQGSIGEKLFF	TGTGCCAGCTCGGGACAGGGTTCCATTGGTGAAAAACTGTTTTTT
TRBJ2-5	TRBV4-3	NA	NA	CASSQELRGQEYF	TGCGCCAGCAGCCAAGAACTTAGGGGCCAGGAGTACTTC
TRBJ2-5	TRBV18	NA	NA	CASSPGGSVQETQYF	TGTGCCAGCTCACCAGGGGGTTCGGTACAAGAGACCCAGTACTTC
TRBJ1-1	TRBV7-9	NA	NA	CASSLVTAMNTEAFF	TGTGCCAGCAGCTTAGTAACGGCGATGAACACTGAAGCTTTCTTT
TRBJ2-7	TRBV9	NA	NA	CASSVGIGGANYEQYF	TGTGCCAGCAGCGTAGGGATTGGAGGGGCCAACTACGAGCAGTACTTC
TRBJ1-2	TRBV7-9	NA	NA	CASSGRSRDRDDYGYTF	TGTGCCAGCTCGGGTCGGTCCCGTGACCGGGATGACTATGGCTACACCTTC
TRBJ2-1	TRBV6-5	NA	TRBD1	CASSGGTGAYNEQFF	TGTGCCAGCAGTGGCGGGACAGGAGCCTACAATGAGCAGTTCTTC
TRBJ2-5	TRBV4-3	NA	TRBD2	CASSQGNTGLATAETQYF	TGCGCCAGCAGCCAAGGGAACACGGGACTAGCGACCGCGGAGACCCAGTACTTC
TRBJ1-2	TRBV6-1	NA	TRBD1	CASRARTGNNYGYTF	TGTGCCAGCAGGGCCCGGACAGGGAATAACTATGGCTACACCTTC
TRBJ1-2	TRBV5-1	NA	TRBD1	CASSLAGVRDRDGYTF	TGCGCCAGCAGCTTGGCCGGAGTACGAGACAGGGATGGCTACACCTTC
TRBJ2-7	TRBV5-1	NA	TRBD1	CASSIRTGWDYEQYF	TGCGCCAGCAGCATTCGGACAGGGTGGGACTACGAGCAGTACTTC
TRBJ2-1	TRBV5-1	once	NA	CASSFWGGNEQFF	TGCGCCAGCAGCTTTTGGGGTGGCAATGAGCAGTTCTTC